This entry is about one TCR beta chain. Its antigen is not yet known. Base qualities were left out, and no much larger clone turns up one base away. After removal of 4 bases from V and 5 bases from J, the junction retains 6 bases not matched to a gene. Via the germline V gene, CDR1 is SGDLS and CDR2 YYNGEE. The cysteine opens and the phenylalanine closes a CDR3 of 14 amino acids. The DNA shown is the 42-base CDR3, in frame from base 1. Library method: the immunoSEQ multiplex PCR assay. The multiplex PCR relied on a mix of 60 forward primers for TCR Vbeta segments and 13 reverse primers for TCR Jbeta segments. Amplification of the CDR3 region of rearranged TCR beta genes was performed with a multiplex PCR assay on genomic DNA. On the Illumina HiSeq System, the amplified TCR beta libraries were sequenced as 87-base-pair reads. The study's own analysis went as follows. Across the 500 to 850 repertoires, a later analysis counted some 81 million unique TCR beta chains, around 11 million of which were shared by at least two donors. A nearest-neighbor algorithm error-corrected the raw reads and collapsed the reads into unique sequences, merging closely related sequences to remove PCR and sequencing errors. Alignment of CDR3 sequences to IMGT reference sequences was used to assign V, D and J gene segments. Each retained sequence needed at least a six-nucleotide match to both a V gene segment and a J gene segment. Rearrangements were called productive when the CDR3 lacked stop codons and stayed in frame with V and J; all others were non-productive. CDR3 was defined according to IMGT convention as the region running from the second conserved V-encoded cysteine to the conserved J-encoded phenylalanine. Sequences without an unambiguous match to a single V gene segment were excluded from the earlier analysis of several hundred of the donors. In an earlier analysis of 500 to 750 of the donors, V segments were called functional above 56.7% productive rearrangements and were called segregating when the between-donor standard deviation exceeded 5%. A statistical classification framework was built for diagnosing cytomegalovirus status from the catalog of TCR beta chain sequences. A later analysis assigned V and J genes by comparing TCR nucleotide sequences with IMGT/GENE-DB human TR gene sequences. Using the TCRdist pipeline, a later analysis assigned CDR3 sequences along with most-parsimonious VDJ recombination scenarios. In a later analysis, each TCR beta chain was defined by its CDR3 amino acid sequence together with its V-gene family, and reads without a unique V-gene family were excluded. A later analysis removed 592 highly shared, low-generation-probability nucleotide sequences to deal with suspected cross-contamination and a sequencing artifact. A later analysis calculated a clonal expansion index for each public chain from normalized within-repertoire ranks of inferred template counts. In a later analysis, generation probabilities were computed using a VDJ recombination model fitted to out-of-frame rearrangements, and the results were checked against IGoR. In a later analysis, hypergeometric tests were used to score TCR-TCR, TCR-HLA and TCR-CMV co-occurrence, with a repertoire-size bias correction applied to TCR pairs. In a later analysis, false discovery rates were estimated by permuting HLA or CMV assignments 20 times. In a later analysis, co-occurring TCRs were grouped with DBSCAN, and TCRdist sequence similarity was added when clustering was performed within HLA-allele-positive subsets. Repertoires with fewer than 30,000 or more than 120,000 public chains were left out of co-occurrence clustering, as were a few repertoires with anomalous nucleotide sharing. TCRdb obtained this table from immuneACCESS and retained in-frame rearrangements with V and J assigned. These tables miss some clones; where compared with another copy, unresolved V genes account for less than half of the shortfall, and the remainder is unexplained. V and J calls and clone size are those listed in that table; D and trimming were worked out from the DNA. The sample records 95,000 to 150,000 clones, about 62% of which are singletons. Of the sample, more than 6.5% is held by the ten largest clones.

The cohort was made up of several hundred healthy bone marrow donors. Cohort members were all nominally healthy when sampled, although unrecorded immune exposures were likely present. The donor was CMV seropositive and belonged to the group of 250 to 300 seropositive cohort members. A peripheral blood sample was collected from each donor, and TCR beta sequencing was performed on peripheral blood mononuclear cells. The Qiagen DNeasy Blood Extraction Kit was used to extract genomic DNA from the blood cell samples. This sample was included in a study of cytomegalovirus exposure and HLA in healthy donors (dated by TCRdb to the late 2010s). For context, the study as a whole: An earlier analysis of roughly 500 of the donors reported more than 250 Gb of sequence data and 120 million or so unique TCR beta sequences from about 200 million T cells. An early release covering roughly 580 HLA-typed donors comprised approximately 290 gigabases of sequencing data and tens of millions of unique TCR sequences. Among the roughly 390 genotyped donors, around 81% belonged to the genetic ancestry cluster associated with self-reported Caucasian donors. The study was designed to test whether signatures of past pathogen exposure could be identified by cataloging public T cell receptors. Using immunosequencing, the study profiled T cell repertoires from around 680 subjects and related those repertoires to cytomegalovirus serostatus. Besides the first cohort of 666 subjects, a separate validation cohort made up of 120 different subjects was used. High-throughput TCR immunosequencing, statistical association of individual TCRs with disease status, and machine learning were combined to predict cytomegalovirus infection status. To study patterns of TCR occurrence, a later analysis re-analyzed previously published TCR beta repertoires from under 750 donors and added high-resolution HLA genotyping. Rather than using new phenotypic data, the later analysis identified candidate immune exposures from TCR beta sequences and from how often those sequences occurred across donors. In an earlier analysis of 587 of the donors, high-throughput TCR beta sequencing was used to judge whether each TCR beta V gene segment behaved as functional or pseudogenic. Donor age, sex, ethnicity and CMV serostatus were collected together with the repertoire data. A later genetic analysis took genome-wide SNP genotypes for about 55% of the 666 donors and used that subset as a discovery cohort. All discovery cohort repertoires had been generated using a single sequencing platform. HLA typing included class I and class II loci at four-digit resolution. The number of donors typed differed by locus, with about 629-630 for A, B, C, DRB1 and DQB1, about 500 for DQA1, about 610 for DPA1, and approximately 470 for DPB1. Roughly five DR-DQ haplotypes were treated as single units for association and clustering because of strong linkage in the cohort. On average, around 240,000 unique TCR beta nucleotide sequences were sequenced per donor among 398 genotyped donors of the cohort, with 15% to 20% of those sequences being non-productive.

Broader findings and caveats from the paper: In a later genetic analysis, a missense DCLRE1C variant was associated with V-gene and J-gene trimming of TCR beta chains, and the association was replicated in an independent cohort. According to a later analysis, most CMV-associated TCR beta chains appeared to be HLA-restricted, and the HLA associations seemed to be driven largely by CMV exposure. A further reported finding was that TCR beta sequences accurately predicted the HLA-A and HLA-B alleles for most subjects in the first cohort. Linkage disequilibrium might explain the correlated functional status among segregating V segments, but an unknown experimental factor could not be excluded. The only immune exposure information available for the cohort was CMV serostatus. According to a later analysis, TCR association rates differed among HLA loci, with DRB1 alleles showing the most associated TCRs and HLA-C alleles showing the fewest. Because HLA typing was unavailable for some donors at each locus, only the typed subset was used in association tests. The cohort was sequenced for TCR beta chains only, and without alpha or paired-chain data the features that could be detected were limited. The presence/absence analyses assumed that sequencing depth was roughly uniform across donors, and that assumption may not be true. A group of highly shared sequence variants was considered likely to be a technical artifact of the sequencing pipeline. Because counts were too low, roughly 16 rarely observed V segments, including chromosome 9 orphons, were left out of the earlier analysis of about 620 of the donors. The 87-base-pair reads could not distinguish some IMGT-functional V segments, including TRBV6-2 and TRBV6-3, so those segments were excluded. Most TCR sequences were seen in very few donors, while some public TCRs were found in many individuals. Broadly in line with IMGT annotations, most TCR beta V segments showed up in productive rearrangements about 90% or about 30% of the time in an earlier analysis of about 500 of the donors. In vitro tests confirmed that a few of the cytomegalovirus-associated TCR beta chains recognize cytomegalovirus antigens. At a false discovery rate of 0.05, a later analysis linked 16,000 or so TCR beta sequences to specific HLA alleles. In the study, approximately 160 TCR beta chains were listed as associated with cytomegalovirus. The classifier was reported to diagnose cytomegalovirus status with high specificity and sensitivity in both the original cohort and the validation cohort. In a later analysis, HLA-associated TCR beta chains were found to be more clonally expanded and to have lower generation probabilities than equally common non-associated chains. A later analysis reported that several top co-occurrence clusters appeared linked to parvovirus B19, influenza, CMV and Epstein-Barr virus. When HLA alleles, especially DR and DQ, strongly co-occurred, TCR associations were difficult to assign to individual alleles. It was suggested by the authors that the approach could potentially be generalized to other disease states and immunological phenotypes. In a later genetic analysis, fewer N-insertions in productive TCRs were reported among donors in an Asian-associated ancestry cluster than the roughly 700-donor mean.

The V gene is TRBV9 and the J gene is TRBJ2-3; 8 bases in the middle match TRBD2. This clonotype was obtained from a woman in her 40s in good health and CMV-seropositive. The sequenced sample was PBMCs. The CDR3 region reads CASSFGGAGDTQYF. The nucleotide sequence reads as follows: TGTGCCAGCAGCTTCGGGGGGGCCGGAGATACGCAGTATTTT.